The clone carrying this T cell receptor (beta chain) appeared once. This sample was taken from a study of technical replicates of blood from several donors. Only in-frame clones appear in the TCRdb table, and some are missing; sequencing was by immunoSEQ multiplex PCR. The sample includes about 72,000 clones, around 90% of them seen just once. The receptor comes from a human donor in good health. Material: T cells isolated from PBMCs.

CDR3 region: CASSQVGSYEQYF. CDR3 nucleotide sequence: TGCGCCAGCAGCCAAGTCGGGTCCTACGAGCAGTACTTC. J is TRBJ2-7 and V is TRBV4-1; D is unresolved. Germline CDR1 is MGHRA and CDR2 is YSYEKL. With 1 base removed from V and 1 base from J, the gap between germline ends came to 5 bases. This CDR3 is 13 amino acids long.